This T cell receptor (beta chain) was recorded in a study of OX40 agonist ivuxolimab in advanced cancers. Study-wide background: From 23 to 79 years was the age range, with a mean of approximately 58 years, and approximately 84% were male. Two cutaneous melanoma patients and one hepatocellular carcinoma patient, three in all, had partial responses.

The method was immunoSEQ multiplex PCR; TCRdb's version includes in-frame clones alone and lacks a portion of them. This repertoire shows about 99,000 clones, 95% to 97% found once; its top ten account for 2% to 2.5%. This CDR3 contains 15 residues. From germline, CDR1 is SGDLS and CDR2 YYNGEE. V shed 5 bases and J 2 bases; nucleotides not matched to a gene: 9. The clonotype originates from an adult with an advanced solid tumor such as melanoma, head and neck, liver or kidney cancer. This material consisted of CD4+ or CD8+ T cells sorted from blood, taken in a trial of the OX40 agonist ivuxolimab. The chain combines TRBV9 with TRBJ1-2; 7 bases line up with TRBD1. The CDR3 nucleotides are TGTGCCAGCAGAGAGCTTGAGGGGGCGAACTATGGCTACACCTTC. Its protein product is CASRELEGANYGYTF. Supplemented by reference TRBV9 and TRBJ1-2, the full variable domain reads DSGVTQTPKHLITATGQRVTLRCSPRSGDLSVYWYQQSLDQGLQFLIQYYNGEERAKGNILERFSAQQFPDLHSELNLSSLELGDSALYFCASRELEGANYGYTFGSGTRLTVV.